The 2 T cell receptor beta chains reported below all come from one sample, sequenced in a study of low-dose radiotherapy and immunotherapy resistance in tumors. The time point was: after trial treatment. The treatment here: LDRT plus nivolumab, ipilimumab, low-dose cyclophosphamide and aspirin (RACIN trial). TRAV and TRBV primers primed cDNA for both TCRalpha and TCRbeta. Over 20 PCR cycles, TCRs were amplified from a constant-region primer and V-primer adapter. TCRdb passed the reads through MiXCR, listing each CDR3 protein once. The sample consists of approximately 100,000 distinct CDR3 sequences, roughly 20% of them appearing once. Sequencing used PBMCs, obtained after low-dose radiotherapy plus immunotherapy. The receptors here all came from a male donor with prostate cancer.

This clonotype was seen many times. The chain combines TRBV9 with TRBJ2-7, with D unclear. The CDR3 consists of 13 residues. V was cut by 2 bases and J by 5 bases, with 11 bases left in between. From germline, CDR1 is SGDLS and CDR2 YYNGEE. The CDR3 sequence is CASSVVSDNEQYF. CDR3 nucleotide sequence: TGTGCCAGCAGCGTTGTCAGCGACAACGAGCAGTACTTC.

V gene TRBV7-6 combines with J gene TRBJ2-2; tentatively, D is TRBD2 (6 bases). CDR3 length equals 15 residues. CDR1 is SGHVS and CDR2 is FNYEAQ in the germline V gene. The ends were cut back, 4 bases at V and 2 bases at J, with 11 bases in the middle. CDR3 sequence reads: CASSSGLHNTGELFF. Written as DNA, the CDR3 is TGTGCCAGCAGCTCGGGACTCCACAACACCGGGGAGCTGTTTTTT.